This note documents a single TCR beta chain sequence. Its specificity is not known. This specimen belongs to a study of CD8 T cells in Susac syndrome. Study outcomes and limitations: The study's TCR sequencing and HLA analysis drew on a certain number of individuals. That number was acknowledged as relatively small.

Trimming removed 3 bases from V and 1 base from J, with 7 bases in between. This CDR3 has 13 amino acids. Germline V CDR1 and CDR2: GTSNPN, SVGIG (reference sequence). RNA was extracted with the RNeasy kit, and a quantity of about 0.5 to 1 ug was reverse transcribed using random hexamers. TCRdb processed the immunoSEQ multiplex PCR reads anew with MiXCR; each CDR3 protein has one entry. The sample contains roughly 140,000 distinct CDR3 sequences, around 95% of which appear only once. The chain joins TRBV30 to TRBJ2-4; no reliable D call. The source of this sequence is a human donor with multiple sclerosis. Sequenced sample: CD8+ T cells from PBMCs. The CDR3 spells CAWRGYAKNIQYF. The CDR3 region has the DNA TGTGCCTGGAGGGGGTACGCCAAAAACATTCAGTACTTC.